Listed below are T cell receptor beta chains from one sample, sequenced in a study of molecular identifiers for immune sequencing clone quantification. TCRdb called the PCR reads again in MiXCR, with one record for every CDR3 protein. The sample yields just under 650,000 distinct CDR3 sequences, just under 20% seen once. The sample comprised naive CD8+ T cells from blood, with Jurkat cell RNA spiked in. The receptors come from a human donor in good health. Some libraries in this study had Jurkat cell RNA spiked in. The CDR3 runs from the conserved cysteine through the conserved F or W. The order of the fields is V gene, J gene, clone size, D gene, CDR3 DNA, CDR3 protein. D genes are given only for firm matches. Only part of the rows carry a size: once, few, many, or a class if the clone is expanded.

V gene: TRBV19; J gene: TRBJ1-5; clone size: NA; D gene: NA; CDR3 DNA: TGTGCCACCTCCCTGGGCAATCAGCCCCAGCATTTT; CDR3 protein: CATSLGNQPQHF
V gene: TRBV30; J gene: TRBJ1-1; clone size: NA; D gene: TRBD1; CDR3 DNA: TGTGCCTGGCAACAGGGGTTTGGCACTGAAGCTTTCTTT; CDR3 protein: CAWQQGFGTEAFF
V gene: TRBV3-1; J gene: TRBJ1-1; clone size: many; D gene: NA; CDR3 DNA: TGTGCCAGCAGCCTTCTGGGGACCCGGGGAGCAAATGAAGCTTTCTTT; CDR3 protein: CASSLLGTRGANEAFF
V gene: TRBV11-3; J gene: TRBJ2-7; clone size: NA; D gene: TRBD1; CDR3 DNA: TGTGCCAGCAGCTTCCGGGACAGCTGCGAGCAGTACTTC; CDR3 protein: CASSFRDSCEQYF
V gene: TRBV7-9; J gene: TRBJ1-2; clone size: many; D gene: NA; CDR3 DNA: TGTGCCAGCAGCCGGGAACCTAACTATGGCTACACCTTC; CDR3 protein: CASSREPNYGYTF
V gene: TRBV7-9; J gene: TRBJ2-7; clone size: many; D gene: NA; CDR3 DNA: TGTGCCAGCAGCTTAGGGACTAGACAGGGGACGTACGAGCAGTACTTC; CDR3 protein: CASSLGTRQGTYEQYF
V gene: TRBV2; J gene: TRBJ2-7; clone size: NA; D gene: NA; CDR3 DNA: TGTGTCAGCAGTGTGGGGACACTAACCTACGAGCAGTACTTC; CDR3 protein: CVSSVGTLTYEQYF
V gene: TRBV29-1; J gene: TRBJ2-3; clone size: many; D gene: TRBD2; CDR3 DNA: TGCAGCGTTGTAGGACTAGGGGCCCGGATCCAAGATACGCAGTATTTT; CDR3 protein: CSVVGLGARIQDTQYF
V gene: TRBV10-3; J gene: TRBJ2-3; clone size: few; D gene: NA; CDR3 DNA: TGTGCCATCAGTTCCCGGGACCCCGCCGAAACAGATACGCAGTATTTT; CDR3 protein: CAISSRDPAETDTQYF
V gene: TRBV4-1; J gene: TRBJ2-7; clone size: NA; D gene: TRBD2; CDR3 DNA: TGCGCCAGCAGCCTCGCTGAGGTAGCGGGGGGAACCTACGAGCAGTACTTC; CDR3 protein: CASSLAEVAGGTYEQYF
V gene: TRBV12-3/TRBV12-4; J gene: TRBJ2-3; clone size: few; D gene: TRBD2; CDR3 DNA: TGTGCCAGCAGACATCAAACTAGCGGGTCAGATACGCAGTATTTT; CDR3 protein: CASRHQTSGSDTQYF
V gene: TRBV20-1; J gene: TRBJ2-3; clone size: NA; D gene: TRBD2; CDR3 DNA: TGCAGTGTTAGAGAAACAACCGGGACTAGCGGTACAGATACGCAGTATTTT; CDR3 protein: CSVRETTGTSGTDTQYF
V gene: TRBV4-3; J gene: TRBJ2-2; clone size: many; D gene: NA; CDR3 DNA: TGCGCCAGCAGCCAAGATTTGTGGCAGACCTACACCGGGGAGCTGTTTTTT; CDR3 protein: CASSQDLWQTYTGELFF
V gene: TRBV6-2/TRBV6-3; J gene: TRBJ2-5; clone size: many; D gene: TRBD2; CDR3 DNA: TGTGCCAGCAGTTACGAAGCGGGGGGCCAAGAGACCCAGTACTTC; CDR3 protein: CASSYEAGGQETQYF
V gene: TRBV27; J gene: TRBJ1-1; clone size: NA; D gene: NA; CDR3 DNA: TGTGCCAGCAGTTGGGCAGTAAACACTGAAGCTTTCTTT; CDR3 protein: CASSWAVNTEAFF
V gene: TRBV5-6; J gene: TRBJ1-1; clone size: NA; D gene: NA; CDR3 DNA: TGTGCCAGCAGCTTCCAGGGGAACACTGAAGCTTCCTTT; CDR3 protein: CASSFQGNTEASF
V gene: TRBV27; J gene: TRBJ2-7; clone size: many; D gene: TRBD1; CDR3 DNA: TGTGCCAGCAGTTTGCTACAGGGGGCGGGAGAGCAGTACTTC; CDR3 protein: CASSLLQGAGEQYF
V gene: TRBV30; J gene: TRBJ1-6; clone size: many; D gene: TRBD1; CDR3 DNA: TGTGCCTGGAGTACGACAGGGTCGTTTTCACCCCTCCACTTT; CDR3 protein: CAWSTTGSFSPLHF
V gene: TRBV7-2; J gene: TRBJ2-1; clone size: many; D gene: TRBD2; CDR3 DNA: TGTGCCAGCAGCTTAAGAGCTAGCGGGAGGGCCCCCTACAATGAGCAGTTCTTC; CDR3 protein: CASSLRASGRAPYNEQFF
V gene: TRBV15; J gene: TRBJ2-1; clone size: many; D gene: NA; CDR3 DNA: TGTGCCACCAGCAGAGATGCCGGGGAATACAATGAGCAGTTCTTC; CDR3 protein: CATSRDAGEYNEQFF
V gene: TRBV5-1; J gene: TRBJ1-1; clone size: few; D gene: NA; CDR3 DNA: TGCGCCAGCAGCGACCGGGACAAAGAAGCTTTCTTT; CDR3 protein: CASSDRDKEAFF
V gene: TRBV27; J gene: TRBJ2-5; clone size: NA; D gene: TRBD1; CDR3 DNA: TGTGCCAGCAGAACGGGACAGGAGTACCAAGAGACCCAGTACTTC; CDR3 protein: CASRTGQEYQETQYF
V gene: TRBV11-2; J gene: TRBJ2-3; clone size: many; D gene: TRBD2; CDR3 DNA: TGTGCCAGCAACAGAGGGCGGGGGGGCACAGATACGCAGTATTTT; CDR3 protein: CASNRGRGGTDTQYF
V gene: TRBV30; J gene: TRBJ1-4; clone size: few; D gene: NA; CDR3 DNA: TGTGCCTGGAGTCCCGGGGATGAAAAACTGTTTTTT; CDR3 protein: CAWSPGDEKLFF